This record concerns one T cell receptor (beta chain) sequence. Produced via immunoSEQ multiplex PCR; TCRdb's table is partial and in-frame only. The table lists about 130,000 clones, more than 90% of them singletons, with 0.9% to 1.4% in the top ten. The data were taken from a study of T cell responses to AZD1222 COVID-19 vaccine. The V segment lost 4 bases and the J segment 2 bases; nucleotides outside the gene matches: 5. The V gene's germline CDR1 is MNHEY and CDR2 SVGEGT. The CDR3 has 15 residues. The gene calls are TRBV6-2 or TRBV6-3 and TRBJ1-2, with TRBD1 matching over 9 bases. The material was peripheral blood, obtained 28 days after the second AZD1222 dose. The receptor was derived from an adult who received the AZD1222 COVID-19 vaccine. The CDR3 DNA reads TGTGCCAGCAGTTCCTCGGACAGGGGAAACTATGGCTACACCTTC. Its protein product is CASSSSDRGNYGYTF.